The present entry profiles one TCR beta chain with its context. Its antigen is not known. This sample was included in a study of T cell responses to AZD1222 COVID-19 vaccine. General study points: Donor demographics were predominantly white British with a female majority; clonal diversity may be underestimated. Spike-specific TCRs gained breadth and depth after people received two AZD1222 doses.

This CDR3 is 11 amino acids long. Germline V gene data show CDR1 as MDHEN and CDR2 as SYDVKM. Trimming took 5 bases from V and 12 from J, leaving 11 bases between them. Assay used: immunoSEQ multiplex PCR; TCRdb lists only in-frame clones, some missing. The sample lists about 110,000 clones, over 75% seen once, with roughly 15% in the top ten. The V call is TRBV28, the J call TRBJ2-1, with D possibly TRBD1 on 6 matching bases. The receptor's source is an adult in good health. Sequencing used peripheral blood, obtained on day 0 of AZD1222 vaccination. The CDR3 DNA sequence: TGTGCCAGCAGTCCGGGACATAGGCAGTTCTTC. Translation gives CASSPGHRQFF.